This T cell receptor beta chain was sequenced for a study of OX40 agonist ivuxolimab in advanced cancers. About the research overall: The drug used for patients, ivuxolimab, was an agonistic anti-OX40 (CD134) antibody. Averaging roughly 60 years in age, with a range of about 20 to 90, the cohort was approximately 87% male.

This CDR3 contains 13 residues. The J segment lost 9 bases and the V segment lost 5 bases, leaving 3 bases of the junction unmatched. Germline CDR1 is SGHAT and CDR2 is FQNNGV. The assay was immunoSEQ multiplex PCR, and TCRdb's table has in-frame clones only and misses some. The sample consists of about 100,000 clones, 75% to 90% of them appearing once. The sample in question was CD4+ or CD8+ T cells sorted from blood, obtained in a trial of the OX40 agonist ivuxolimab. The TCR originated in an adult with an advanced solid tumor such as melanoma, head and neck, liver or kidney cancer. The rearrangement joins TRBV11-2 to TRBJ2-1, with 11 bases fitting TRBD2. CDR3 bases: TGTGCCAGCAGCGCGGGACTAGCGGTTGAGCAGTTCTTC. Amino acids: CASSAGLAVEQFF.